This T cell receptor (beta chain) derives from a study of cytomegalovirus exposure and HLA in healthy donors. The PCR had 60 Vbeta and 13 Jbeta primers. The data were produced by immunoSEQ multiplex PCR, yet TCRdb's version contains in-frame clones alone and is incomplete. The sample contains some 56,000 clones, approximately 80% of which appear only once. The V end lost 0 bases, the J end lost 12 bases, and 18 bases lay between the germline ends. Germline CDR1 is GTSNPN and CDR2 is SVGIG (reference sequence). This CDR3 has 14 residues. The chain uses TRBV30 and TRBJ2-4, with D perhaps TRBD1 (5 bases). Sequencing was performed on PBMCs. This clonotype was obtained from a woman between 40 and 50 years old in good health and CMV-seronegative. The CDR3 sequence is CAWSVGAGPPGQYF. The CDR3 nucleotides are TGTGCCTGGAGTGTTGGGGCAGGCCCCCCGGGTCAGTACTTC.